These 20 T cell receptor beta chains were sequenced from one sample in a study of blood T cells in healthy people across ages. A second PCR of about 7 to 12 cycles used a sample-barcoded 5' primer and a J-beta primer mix. TCRdb re-derived calls from the 5' RACE reads in MiXCR, one entry per CDR3 protein. The data hold some 1.5 million distinct CDR3 sequences, with 28% observed a single time. The material sequenced was blood. The source of these receptors is a woman in her thirties in good health.

The chain recombines TRBV12-5 with TRBJ2-7, with D perhaps matching TRBD1 or TRBD2 (5 bases each). The J call may be wrong; the DNA end is better matched by TRBJ2-5. This CDR3 has 13 residues. Germline-derived CDR1 and CDR2 are LGHNT and FRNRAP. The CDR3 bases are TGTGCTAGTGTGGGGTGGGGGTCAGAGACCCAGTACTTC. It is translated as CASVGWGSETQYF.

About this clonotype itself: Compared with germline, one end of the junction differs, possibly owing to a read error. V usage is TRBV2 and J usage is TRBJ2-3, with 8 bases that match TRBD2. The CDR3 spans 14 residues. Germline V gene lookup returns CDR1 SNHLY and CDR2 FYNNEI. In DNA form, the CDR3 reads TGTGCCGGCAGCCCGGGACTAGGTCGGGATACGCAGTATTTT. Its protein product is CAGSPGLGRDTQYF. The full variable domain, rest sourced from reference TRBV2 and TRBJ2-3, is EPEVTQTPSHQVTQMGQEVILRCVPISNHLYFYWYRQILGQKVEFLVSFYNNEISEKSEIFDDQFSVERPDGSNFTLKIRSTKLEDSAMYFCAGSPGLGRDTQYFGPGTRLTVL.

This clonotype was detected only a few times. CDR3 in amino acids: CSAETPSSGGERFLHNEQFF. The DNA of the CDR3 is TGCAGTGCTGAGACTCCTTCTAGCGGGGGGGAACGTTTCCTACACAATGAGCAGTTCTTC. J is TRBJ2-1 and V is TRBV20-1; 12 bases are shared with TRBD2. V lost 5 bases to trimming and J lost 5 bases; unmatched junction nucleotides: 22. Germline V gives CDR1 DFQATT, CDR2 SNEGSKA (reference sequence). The CDR3 contains 20 residues.

J is TRBJ2-1 and V is TRBV2; the D gene is possibly TRBD2 (5 bases). V was trimmed by 6 bases and J by 10 bases, leaving 19 bases between them. The CDR3 covers 14 residues. Germline-derived CDR1 and CDR2 are SNHLY and FYNNEI. The CDR3 bases are TGTGCCAGCAGCAAGGAGAGAGGGAACTACGAGCAGTTCTTC. Translation gives CASSKERGNYEQFF.

The V call is TRBV5-1, the J call TRBJ2-5; D might be TRBD1 (6 bases). Germline values: CDR1 SGHRS, CDR2 YFSETQ. The CDR3 covers 18 residues. Trimming took 0 bases from V and 0 from J, leaving 18 bases between them. The CDR3 protein is CASSLGPQGLAYQETQYF. DNA for the CDR3: TGCGCCAGCAGCTTGGGACCACAGGGATTAGCCTACCAAGAGACCCAGTACTTC.

This clonotype was observed a handful of times. The chain couples TRBV4-1 to TRBJ1-2, with 9 bases identical to TRBD1. The V and J ends lost 2 bases and 4 bases, in that order; junction bases with no gene match: 8. This CDR3 has 16 amino acids. From germline, CDR1 is MGHRA and CDR2 YSYEKL. CDR3 sequence: CASSQPGQGFTYGYTF. DNA for the CDR3: TGCGCCAGCAGCCAACCGGGACAGGGATTTACCTATGGCTACACCTTC.

V and J are TRBV9 and TRBJ2-1; D might be TRBD2 (6 bases). This CDR3 contains 16 residues. Germline V gene sequence: CDR1 SGDLS, CDR2 YYNGEE. V was shortened by 4 bases and J by 7 bases, with 21 bases between the two germline ends. The CDR3 DNA sequence: TGTGCCAGCAGCTTCGAGGAGGGCGCGGTTCCTAATGAGCAGTTCTTC. Residues: CASSFEEGAVPNEQFF.

This clonotype came up many times. The chain links TRBV12-3 or TRBV12-4 to TRBJ2-7, with a tentative D call TRBD1 (5 bases). This CDR3 comprises 15 residues. The V end lost 4 bases, the J end lost 4 bases, and 17 bases lay between the germline ends. The CDR3, as DNA: TGTGCCAGCAGTTCTCGGGTTCAGGGATCGTACGAGCAGTACTTC. Amino acids: CASSSRVQGSYEQYF.

The chain has TRBV7-2 and TRBJ2-2, with TRBD1 identical over 9 bases. The CDR3 length is 18 residues. Losses at the gene ends were 1 base for V and 6 bases for J; bases not matched to a gene: 12. The V gene's germline CDR1 is SGHTA and CDR2 FQGNSA. The CDR3 spells CASSLDIWGTGKAGELFF. The CDR3 DNA is TGTGCCAGCAGCTTAGACATCTGGGGGACAGGGAAGGCCGGGGAGCTGTTTTTT.

This clonotype occurred a few times. The V gene is TRBV12-5, the J gene TRBJ1-3, with D unclear. CDR1 and CDR2 from the germline V gene are LGHNT and FRNRAP. The CDR3 sequence is 13 residues long. The V gene lost 3 bases and the J gene lost 9 bases, with 12 bases spanning the gap. The CDR3 sequence: CASGLYRERTIYF. CDR3 nucleotides: TGTGCTAGTGGTTTATACCGGGAGCGCACCATATATTTT.

This clonotype was counted a few times. This chain links TRBV4-1 with TRBJ2-7, with TRBD1 matching 7 bases. The trim removed 6 bases at V and 5 bases at J, leaving 13 bases unmatched. Per germline, CDR1 MGHRA and CDR2 YSYEKL. This CDR3 has 15 amino acids. In DNA, the CDR3 is TGCGCCAGCAGTCAACCCGGGACAGAGTTCCACGAGCAGTACTTC. This encodes CASSQPGTEFHEQYF.

CDR3 sequence reads: CSVEGTHGIGYTF. In nucleotides, the CDR3 is TGCAGTGTCGAGGGGACCCATGGAATTGGCTACACCTTC. The chain joins TRBV20-1 to TRBJ1-2; a weak D match, TRBD1 (5 bases). CDR1 DFQATT and CDR2 SNEGSKA come from the germline V gene (reference sequence). The ends were cut back, 7 bases at V and 7 bases at J, with 19 bases in the middle. The CDR3 covers 13 residues.

This clonotype came up a few times. Here the CDR3 reads CASSWGLAGAYNEQFF. The CDR3 nucleotides are TGTGCCAGCAGCTGGGGACTAGCGGGAGCGTACAATGAGCAGTTCTTC. The J gene is TRBJ2-1, the V gene TRBV7-2; 14 bases are shared with TRBD2. The trim removed 4 bases at V and 4 bases at J, leaving 3 bases unmatched. Germline assignment: CDR1 SGHTA and CDR2 FQGNSA. The CDR3 totals 16 residues. The full variable domain, with the rest looked up from reference TRBV7-2 and TRBJ2-1, is GAGVSQSPSNKVTEKGKDVELRCDPISGHTALYWYRQSLGQGLEFLIYFQGNSAPDKSGLPSDRFSAERTGGSVSTLTIQRTQQEDSAVYLCASSWGLAGAYNEQFFGPGTRLTVL.

A remark on this clonotype: A much larger clone differs from this one at a single base, so this may be a read error. The chain has TRBV6-5 and TRBJ1-3; 7 bases line up with TRBD1. Per the germline V gene, CDR1 is MNHEY and CDR2 is SVGAGI. The CDR3 sequence is 15 residues long. The CDR3 DNA follows: TGTGCCTGCAGCCTGGGACAGCCATCTGGAAACACCATATATTTT. It is translated as CACSLGQPSGNTIYF.

The gene calls are TRBV4-1 and TRBJ2-7; 10 positions match TRBD2. Germline V CDR1 and CDR2: MGHRA, YSYEKL. V lost 1 base, J lost 1 base, and 4 bases stayed unmatched. The CDR3 runs 16 residues. CDR3 coding DNA: TGCGCCAGCAGCCAAGTGTCTAGCGGGGGATCCTACGAGCAGTACTTC. The encoded protein is CASSQVSSGGSYEQYF.

This clonotype was seen only a few times. The V gene is TRBV5-1, the J gene TRBJ1-6; no reliable D call. Germline-derived CDR1 and CDR2 are SGHRS and YFSETQ. V lost 0 bases and J 5 bases, leaving 6 bases between the germline ends. The CDR3 runs to 14 residues. The CDR3 spells CASSLAYNNSPLHF. For the CDR3, the DNA is TGCGCCAGCAGCTTGGCATACAATAATTCACCCCTCCACTTT.

Only a few counts were recorded for this clonotype. The chain joins TRBV25-1 to TRBJ2-1; no definite D call. The CDR3 is 11 residues long. Germline CDR1 and CDR2: MGHDK and SYGVNS. V lost 7 bases and J 13 bases, leaving 14 bases between the germline ends. CDR3 residues: CASTYAVDQFF. The CDR3 DNA reads TGTGCCAGCACCTACGCCGTAGACCAGTTCTTC.

This clonotype has only a few counts. This chain connects TRBV12-3 or TRBV12-4 to TRBJ2-3; tentatively, D is TRBD1 (5 bases). Trimming took 1 base from V and 2 from J, leaving 10 bases between them. The CDR3 loop spans 15 amino acids. In DNA, the CDR3 is TGTGCCAGCAGTTTAGGGACACTCTCCACAGATACGCAGTATTTT. Translated, it gives CASSLGTLSTDTQYF.

This clonotype is a singleton in its sample. A much larger clone lies a single base off, so this may be a read error. The CDR3 nucleotides are TGTGCCAGCAGCGTAGAGGCGGGGGGTATGTACGAGCAGTACTTC. It yields the protein CASSVEAGGMYEQYF. The chain combines TRBV9 with TRBJ2-7, with 8 positions matching TRBD2. After removal of 0 bases from V and 4 bases from J, the junction contained 6 bases not matched to a gene. The length of the CDR3 is 15 residues. Germline V gene data show CDR1 as SGDLS and CDR2 as YYNGEE.

This clonotype occurred a few times. The chain employs TRBV9 and TRBJ2-5, with TRBD1 as a possible D gene (8 bases). The DNA end lines up better with TRBJ2-7; the J call may be wrong. The CDR3 has 14 residues. CDR1 is SGDLS and CDR2 is YYNGEE in the germline V gene. The CDR3 DNA is TGTGCCAGCAGCGCGCACACAGGGGGGGACGAGCAGTACTTC. Protein product: CASSAHTGGDEQYF.